The T cell receptor (beta chain) described here comes from a study of T cells in Graves' hyperthyroidism and ophthalmopathy. Study in general: Pretreatment peripheral blood was obtained at initial diagnosis.

This CDR3 comprises 16 residues. V trimming: 7 bases; J trimming: 7 bases; junction bases outside the gene matches: 16. Using RNA transcripts as the source, TCR beta CDR3 regions were amplified. HTBI primers were used for first-round RT-PCR of the TCR CDR3. TCRdb analysed the multiplex PCR reads with MiXCR anew, one entry per CDR3 protein. The repertoire holds 700,000 to 950,000 distinct CDR3 sequences, with roughly a third as singletons. Notes on this clonotype: No antigen is known for it.

Overall study findings and caveats: The blood repertoire included most of the expanded thyroid clonotypes above 0.001.

The source is a middle-aged woman with Graves' hyperthyroidism. Sequencing used blood. V gene TRBV12-3 or TRBV12-4 combines with J gene TRBJ1-5; 7 bases line up with TRBD1. The DNA of the CDR3 is TGTGCCAGCAACTGGGACAGTCCCCAGAACAGCCAGCCCCAGCATTTT. Residues: CASNWDSPQNSQPQHF.